This T cell receptor (beta chain) emerged from a study of CD8+ T cells in alopecia areata. In germline, CDR1 is SQVTM, CDR2 ANQGSEA. The CDR3 extends over 11 amino acids. Deletions cut 4 bases from V and 7 bases from J, with 7 bases between. A few counts support this clone. RNA extraction was followed by reverse transcription into cDNA, which acted as the sequencing template. Generated by immunoSEQ multiplex PCR, the TCRdb table keeps only in-frame clones and is missing some. The sample lists some 58,000 clones; around 45% were seen once. Regarding treatment: oral pan-JAK inhibitor, 5-10 mg twice daily.

Sequenced material: CD8+ T cells sorted from blood, taken between weeks 36 and 40, from a patient treated with tofacitinib. The V gene is TRBV29-1, the J gene TRBJ2-2; D not resolved. The clonotype originates from a human donor with alopecia areata. This CDR3 reads CSVVLGGELFF. Written as DNA, the CDR3 is TGCAGCGTTGTTCTGGGCGGGGAGCTGTTTTTT.